This entry concerns a single T cell receptor (beta chain). The antigen remains unidentified. 60 Vbeta and 13 Jbeta primers were used in PCR. This table comes from immunoSEQ multiplex PCR, and its TCRdb copy is limited to in-frame clones, with some not included. The table shows over 100,000 clones, with roughly 80% occurring only once. The data are from a study of cytomegalovirus exposure and HLA in healthy donors. CDR1 and CDR2 (germline): LGHNA, YSLEER. The CDR3 consists of 14 residues. The V end lost 0 bases, the J end lost 6 bases, and 9 bases lay between the germline ends. Overall study results and limits: On later analysis, the bulk of CMV-associated TCR beta chains appeared to be HLA-restricted. Earlier analysis found most TCR beta V segments productive about 87% or about 30% of the time. Among immune exposure information, only CMV serostatus was available. In vitro data verified a few CMV-associated chains as specific for CMV antigens.

The clonotype comes from a man in his forties in good health and CMV-seronegative. V usage is TRBV4-3 and J usage is TRBJ1-5; maybe TRBD1 (5 bases). Sequenced: PBMCs. This CDR3 reads CASSQESGGQPQHF. CDR3 in DNA: TGCGCCAGCAGCCAAGAGTCGGGGGGTCAGCCCCAGCATTTT.